This T cell receptor beta chain was sequenced for a study of T cells in Graves' hyperthyroidism and ophthalmopathy. On the basis of clinical symptoms, serum thyroxine and TRAb, thyroid ultrasound and orbital computed tomography, diagnoses were made. This CDR3 contains 15 residues. V lost 3 bases and J lost 2, with 12 bases in between. Germline CDR1 SGDLS, CDR2 YYNGEE. Amplified TCR beta CDR3 regions derived from RNA transcripts. An initial round of RT-PCR targeting the TCR CDR3 relied on the HTBI primer set. TCRdb passed the multiplex PCR reads through MiXCR, listing each CDR3 protein once. There are 400,000 or so distinct CDR3 sequences in the sample; 14% occur only once, and around 19% lies in the top ten.

This TCR was sampled from a woman aged 25 to 39 with Graves' ophthalmopathy. The chain uses TRBV9 and TRBJ2-1; no definite D call. The sequenced sample consisted of blood. CDR3: CASSARRDAYNEQFF. CDR3 nucleotides: TGTGCCAGCAGCGCCCGTAGGGATGCCTACAATGAGCAGTTCTTC.